This TCR beta chain emerged from a study of T cells in Graves' hyperthyroidism and ophthalmopathy. The CDR3 consists of 16 residues. Germline trimming cut 0 bases from V and 3 bases from J; bases unmatched to any gene: 8. The germline V gene encodes CDR1 SGHAT and CDR2 FQNNGV. What was amplified from RNA transcripts were TCR beta CDR3 regions. TCR CDR3 regions were first amplified by RT-PCR with HTBI primers. TCRdb recomputed calls from the multiplex PCR reads with MiXCR, one row per CDR3 protein. The sample has some 620,000 distinct CDR3 sequences; around 15% are singletons. This clonotype has a count of ten or more. Its specificity is not known. The patients, who ranged from 18 to 65 in age, presented with newly diagnosed hyperthyroidism lasting under 2 months. From more than 9 ml of fresh peripheral blood, PBMCs were isolated. Broader study findings: Ophthalmopathy could be told apart from stable hyperthyroidism with a 13 V-J model. Appearing also in blood were most of the thyroid clonotypes expanded above 0.001.

This sequence joins TRBV11-2 and TRBJ2-7, with 7 bases lining up with TRBD1. This TCR derives from a woman in her 30s with Graves' hyperthyroidism. Sequences were obtained from blood. The CDR3 region is CASSLDLGQSYYEQYF. Written as DNA, the CDR3 is TGTGCCAGCAGCTTAGATCTGGGACAGTCCTACTACGAGCAGTACTTC.